The next 31 T cell receptor beta chains were all read from a single sample in a study of T-cell reconstitution after alpha-beta-depleted transplantation in children. TCRbeta library construction was performed incorporating unique molecular identifiers. TCRdb used MiXCR to reprocess the PCR reads, holding one entry per CDR3 protein. Of about 210,000 distinct CDR3 sequences detected, 17% appear once; the ten largest clones hold roughly two fifths. The sequences come from PBMCs, mostly from graft donor cells, collected 360 days after TCRalphabeta/CD19-depleted stem cell transplant. The receptors were gathered from a male patient aged 2 to 9 who had a stem cell transplant for acute lymphoblastic leukemia, so the T cells may come from the graft donor.

The genes are TRBV24-1 and TRBJ1-1; 11 bases match TRBD1. The CDR3 loop spans 15 amino acids. CDR1 KGHDR and CDR2 SFDVKD come from the germline V gene. V dropped 3 bases and J dropped 3; count of bases not matched to a gene: 2. For the CDR3, the DNA is TGTGCCACCAGTGATGGACAGGGGGCCGACACTGAAGCTTTCTTT. This codes for CATSDGQGADTEAFF.

The rearrangement joins TRBV29-1 to TRBJ2-3; D call uncertain. Trimming took 2 bases from V and 9 from J, leaving 12 bases between them. This CDR3 is built from 12 residues. Germline V gives CDR1 SQVTM, CDR2 ANQGSEA. CDR3 sequence reads: CSVEQALKTQYF. CDR3 DNA sequence: TGCAGCGTTGAACAGGCCTTGAAGACGCAGTATTTT.

This chain connects TRBV12-3 or TRBV12-4 to TRBJ2-7, with 9 bases that match TRBD1. V lost 4 bases and J lost 6; bases outside the gene matches: 10. The CDR3 contains 15 residues. DNA of the CDR3: TGTGCCAGCAGTTCCGGGACAGGGCTGCCTTTCGAGCAGTACTTC. Translated: CASSSGTGLPFEQYF.

A few counts support this clonotype. This chain joins TRBV29-1 and TRBJ2-3; no clear D. Germline CDR1 is SQVTM and CDR2 is ANQGSEA. Trimming shortened V by 6 bases and J by 5 bases, and 9 bases separated the two germline ends. The CDR3 loop spans 11 amino acids. The chain's CDR3 is CSVEPGDTQYF. CDR3 in DNA: TGCAGCGTCGAACCTGGAGATACGCAGTATTTT.

This chain uses TRBV2 with TRBJ2-5; 7 nucleotides match TRBD2. Germline V CDR1 and CDR2: SNHLY, FYNNEI. Trimming removed 4 bases from V and 5 bases from J; junction bases left unmatched: 19. This CDR3 contains 18 residues. CDR3 amino acids: CASSVLGWTSRFIETQYF. As DNA, the CDR3 is TGTGCCAGCAGTGTTCTTGGGTGGACTAGTCGTTTTATTGAGACCCAGTACTTC.

The chain couples TRBV18 to TRBJ1-4; 7 bases align to TRBD1. There are 15 residues in the CDR3. CDR1 is KGHSH and CDR2 is LQKENI in the germline V gene. V gave up 1 base and J gave up 6 bases; unmatched junction bases: 5. The CDR3 spells CASSPRQGRDEKLFF. The CDR3 nucleotides are TGTGCCAGCTCACCACGACAGGGTCGGGATGAAAAACTGTTTTTT.

This clonotype has a handful of counts. The rearrangement uses TRBV12-3 or TRBV12-4 and TRBJ2-2; D unclear. The CDR3 is made up of 13 amino acids. V lost 7 bases, J lost 3 bases, and 9 bases lay in between. The CDR3 here is CASTLSYTGELFF. The CDR3 coding sequence is TGTGCCAGCACCCTTTCGTACACCGGGGAGCTGTTTTTT.

The gene calls are TRBV20-1 and TRBJ2-2; 8 positions agree with TRBD1. This CDR3 has 15 amino acids. V dropped 2 bases and J dropped 2; count of bases not matched to a gene: 4. Germline V gene lookup returns CDR1 DFQATT and CDR2 SNEGSKA (reference sequence). The CDR3 bases are TGCAGTGCTAGACTAGGACAGGGCAACACCGGGGAGCTGTTTTTT. Its protein product is CSARLGQGNTGELFF.

The rearrangement uses TRBV18 and TRBJ2-1, with D possibly being TRBD2 (5 bases). Germline CDR1 reads KGHSH; CDR2 reads LQKENI. V lost 4 bases to trimming and J lost 6 bases, with 13 bases between them. This CDR3 region has 14 residues. The CDR3 DNA sequence: TGTGCCAGCTCACTCCGAGAGCGGAGCAATGAGCAGTTCTTC. This encodes CASSLRERSNEQFF.

The V call is TRBV7-9, the J call TRBJ2-7; D is possibly TRBD1 or TRBD2 (6 bases each). V lost 5 bases, J lost 0 bases, and 14 bases lay in between. CDR1 and CDR2 (germline): SEHNR, FQNEAQ (reference sequence). The CDR3 sequence is 15 residues long. For the CDR3, the DNA is TGTGCCAGCAGCCCGGCGGGACAAAGCTCCTACGAGCAGTACTTC. Encoded protein: CASSPAGQSSYEQYF.

There are a few counts of this clonotype. The chain's CDR3 is CASSLLPRRPRGGTDTQYF. As DNA, the CDR3 is TGTGCCAGCAGCTTATTGCCTCGGCGTCCCAGGGGGGGCACAGATACGCAGTATTTT. The chain has TRBV13 and TRBJ2-3; D may be TRBD1 (7 bases). Germline lookup yields CDR1 PRHDT and CDR2 FYEKMQ (reference sequence). Trimming cost V 2 bases and J 1 base, with 22 bases left between them. CDR3 length equals 19 residues.

This clonotype was seen a few times. The gene calls are TRBV12-3 or TRBV12-4 and TRBJ2-2; D is unresolved. V lost 3 bases and J 6 bases, leaving 14 bases between the germline ends. This CDR3 has 15 residues. The CDR3 region has the DNA TGTGCCAGCAGTTTCCCAGTTGTCTCCGCCGGGGAGCTGTTTTTT. It specifies CASSFPVVSAGELFF.

The chain couples TRBV29-1 to TRBJ1-1; D is ambiguous. V lost 3 bases and J 4 bases, leaving 12 bases between the germline ends. The CDR3 spans 13 residues. Per the germline V gene, CDR1 is SQVTM and CDR2 is ANQGSEA. The CDR3 DNA reads TGCAGCGTTGACGGAGGCGCGGGCACTGAAGCTTTCTTT. This encodes CSVDGGAGTEAFF.

The CDR3 reads CASSFRGVGNQPQHF. In DNA, the CDR3 is TGTGCCAGCAGTTTTAGGGGTGTGGGCAATCAGCCCCAGCATTTT. This chain uses TRBV12-3 or TRBV12-4 with TRBJ1-5, with D possibly TRBD1 on 5 matching bases. Trimming took off 3 bases at V and 2 bases at J, with 11 bases between the two ends. CDR3 length equals 15 residues.

The chain links TRBV12-3 or TRBV12-4 to TRBJ2-2; D is unclear. This CDR3 comprises 14 residues. V lost 3 bases, J lost 2 bases, and 7 bases lay in between. The DNA for the CDR3 is TGTGCCAGCAGTTTTGTCGGAAACACCGGGGAGCTGTTTTTT. Amino acid sequence: CASSFVGNTGELFF.

This clonotype was observed a handful of times. The chain links TRBV12-3 or TRBV12-4 to TRBJ1-4, with D hard to call. V was pared by 3 bases and J by 5 bases, with 16 bases between. This CDR3 has 16 amino acids. DNA of the CDR3: TGTGCCAGCAGTTTTGGGGAAAGGGCGCCCAATGAAAAACTGTTTTTT. Encoded protein: CASSFGERAPNEKLFF.

This clonotype was counted between two and nine times. The rearrangement joins TRBV10-1 to TRBJ1-4; D uncertain. This CDR3 is built from 14 residues. CDR1 and CDR2 (germline): WNHNN, SYGVQD (reference sequence). V was trimmed by 0 bases and J by 8 bases, leaving 10 bases between them. The CDR3 DNA is TGCGCCAGCAGTGAGTCCGGACCCCACGAAAAACTGTTTTTT. Amino acids: CASSESGPHEKLFF.

This clonotype was observed at least ten times. This chain connects TRBV12-3 or TRBV12-4 to TRBJ2-7, with unresolved D. The CDR3 spans 15 residues. V dropped 3 bases and J dropped 2 bases, with 14 bases sitting between them. CDR3 sequence (DNA): TGTGCCAGCAGTTTTGTCCCGGCAGGACCCTACGAGCAGTACTTC. This codes for CASSFVPAGPYEQYF.

This clonotype was counted a few times. V and J are TRBV10-3 and TRBJ2-7; TRBD1 aligns across 7 bases. V lost 6 bases, J lost 0 bases, and 5 bases stayed unmatched. Germline values: CDR1 ENHRY, CDR2 SYGVKD. CDR3 length equals 14 residues. The CDR3 sequence is CAIRGDSASYEQYF. For the CDR3, the DNA is TGTGCCATCAGGGGGGACAGCGCCTCCTACGAGCAGTACTTC.

This rearrangement joins TRBV12-3 or TRBV12-4 to TRBJ2-7; D is perhaps TRBD1 (6 bases). V was shortened by 7 bases and J by 5 bases, with 18 bases between the two germline ends. The CDR3 is made up of 14 amino acids. The CDR3, as DNA: TGTGCCAGCACCAGAAGTACAGGGAATGACGAGCAGTACTTC. Residues: CASTRSTGNDEQYF.

This clonotype was seen a handful of times. The chain's CDR3 is CASSSSQGGGEQYF. In DNA form, the CDR3 reads TGTGCCAGCAGTTCTAGCCAGGGAGGCGGTGAGCAGTACTTC. The rearrangement links TRBV6-5 to TRBJ2-7, with a tentative D call TRBD2 (6 bases). V dropped 4 bases and J dropped 7 bases, with 17 bases sitting between them. The CDR3 has 14 amino acids. In germline, CDR1 is MNHEY, CDR2 SVGAGI.

The V and J genes are TRBV21-1 and TRBJ2-1; TRBD1 is taken as the D call from the table, unchecked against the DNA. TRBV21-1 is flagged as a pseudogene. CDR3 length: 15 residues. The CDR3 here is CASRPQGQGANEQFF. The CDR3, as DNA: TGTGCCAGCAGACCACAAGGACAGGGGGCCAATGAGCAGTTCTTC.

This chain links TRBV5-1 with TRBJ2-7; 7 nucleotides line up with TRBD1. CDR1 and CDR2 from the germline V gene are SGHRS and YFSETQ. This CDR3 has 16 amino acids. With 4 bases clipped from V and 0 bases from J, the junction kept 10 bases outside the gene matches. CDR3 in amino acids: CASSTLTGLFSYEQYF. The CDR3 region has the DNA TGCGCCAGCAGCACCTTGACAGGGTTATTCTCCTACGAGCAGTACTTC.

This sequence joins TRBV20-1 and TRBJ2-7; 7 bases are shared with TRBD2. The germline CDR1 and CDR2 sequences are DFQATT and SNEGSKA (reference sequence). The length of the CDR3 is 14 residues. Unmatched junction bases numbered 8, after V lost 6 bases and J lost 0 bases. This CDR3 reads CSAREEVSSYEQYF. The DNA of the CDR3 is TGCAGTGCCCGGGAGGAAGTAAGCTCCTACGAGCAGTACTTC.

This clonotype occurred a few times. This chain links TRBV12-3 or TRBV12-4 with TRBJ2-1; 8 bases are shared with TRBD2. This CDR3 is 17 amino acids long. The ends lost 4 bases at V and 6 bases at J; junction bases unmatched: 14. DNA of the CDR3: TGTGCCAGCAGTTCCACTAGCGGTGGGGGCCGGGGCAATGAGCAGTTCTTC. Translation: CASSSTSGGGRGNEQFF.

This clonotype was seen repeatedly, ten times or more. The rearrangement joins TRBV28 to TRBJ2-6; TRBD1 agrees at 11 bases. This CDR3 is built from 17 residues. CDR1 is MDHEN, CDR2 SYDVKM, per germline. The V and J ends lost 3 bases and 4 bases, in that order; junction bases with no gene match: 5. The CDR3 nucleotides are TGTGCCAGCAGTTTGGGGACAGGGGGATCGGGGGCCAACGTCCTGACTTTC. Protein sequence: CASSLGTGGSGANVLTF.

This sequence joins TRBV5-1 and TRBJ2-2, with D possibly being TRBD1 (6 bases). The CDR3 length is 14 residues. The V and J ends lost 6 bases and 5 bases respectively, with 14 bases between them. Germline V gene lookup returns CDR1 SGHRS and CDR2 YFSETQ. The CDR3 loop reads CASMVAGATGELFF. CDR3 nucleotide sequence: TGCGCCAGCATGGTGGCAGGGGCGACCGGGGAGCTGTTTTTT. The full variable domain, rest sourced from reference TRBV5-1 and TRBJ2-2, is KAGVTQTPRYLIKTRGQQVTLSCSPISGHRSVSWYQQTPGQGLQFLFEYFSETQRNKGNFPGRFSGRQFSNSRSEMNVSTLELGDSALYLCASMVAGATGELFFGEGSRLTVL.

The table lists this clonotype with many counts. Here the CDR3 DNA reads TGTGCCAGCAGCCTAGGACAGGGAGGGGGCGAGCAGTACTTC. Its translation: CASSLGQGGGEQYF. The chain carries TRBV7-2 and TRBJ2-7; tentative D call: TRBD1 (8 bases). Germline V lookup: CDR1 SGHTA, CDR2 FQGNSA. Trimming shortened V by 5 bases and J by 6 bases, and 17 bases separated the two germline ends. The CDR3 consists of 14 residues.

This clonotype has just a few counts. The chain links TRBV25-1 to TRBJ1-1; D unresolved. This CDR3 comprises 13 residues. The V and J ends lost 8 bases and 3 bases respectively, with 13 bases between them. Germline values: CDR1 MGHDK, CDR2 SYGVNS. The CDR3 reads CASSLSSYTEAFF. CDR3 in DNA: TGTGCCAGCTCGCTCAGTTCTTACACTGAAGCTTTCTTT.

The chain carries TRBV7-6 and TRBJ2-3; TRBD2 is a possible D gene (6 bases). With 4 bases removed from V and 4 bases from J, the gap between germline ends came to 12 bases. CDR3 length: 14 residues. Germline lookup yields CDR1 SGHVS and CDR2 FNYEAQ. This CDR3 is CASSYGGSSDTQYF. Here the CDR3 DNA reads TGTGCCAGCAGCTACGGAGGGAGCTCAGATACGCAGTATTTT.

This clonotype has ten or more counts. The rearrangement uses TRBV6-5 and TRBJ1-2; 9 nucleotides match TRBD1. The V gene end was trimmed by 6 bases and the J gene end by 4 bases; junction bases not matched to a gene: 9. Germline V lookup: CDR1 MNHEY, CDR2 SVGAGI. The CDR3 extends over 15 amino acids. Written as DNA, the CDR3 is TGTGCCAGCAGCGGGGACAGGGCTTTTGGCTATGGCTACACCTTC. Translated: CASSGDRAFGYGYTF.